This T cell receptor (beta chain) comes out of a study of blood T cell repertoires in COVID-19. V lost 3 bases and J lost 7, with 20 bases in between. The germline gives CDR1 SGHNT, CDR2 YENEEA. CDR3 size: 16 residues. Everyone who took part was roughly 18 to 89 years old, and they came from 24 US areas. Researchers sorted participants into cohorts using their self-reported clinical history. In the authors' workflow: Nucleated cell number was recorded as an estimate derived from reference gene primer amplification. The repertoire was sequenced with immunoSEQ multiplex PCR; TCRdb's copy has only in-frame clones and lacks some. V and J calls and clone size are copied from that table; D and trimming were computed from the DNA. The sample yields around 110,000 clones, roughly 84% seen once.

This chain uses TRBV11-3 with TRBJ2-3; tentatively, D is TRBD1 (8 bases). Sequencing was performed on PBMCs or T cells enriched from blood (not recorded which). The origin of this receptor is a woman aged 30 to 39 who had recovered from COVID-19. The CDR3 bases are TGTGCCAGCAGCTTCAGGGGGCCGGGAGGCGGGAATACGCAGTATTTT. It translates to CASSFRGPGGGNTQYF.